What follows is one TCR beta chain and its context. Its cognate antigen is unknown. CDR1 MNHEY and CDR2 SVGAGI come from the germline V gene. The CDR3 loop spans 14 amino acids. V dropped 5 bases and J dropped 2 bases, with 13 bases sitting between them. These data belong to a study of T cell responses to AZD1222 COVID-19 vaccine. Study observations and caveats: Donors skewed white British and female; clonal diversity was possibly underestimated. Regions left unmutated in variants are reportedly the target of nearly half of spike-specific TCRs. After the peak T cell response, and only then, were repertoires sampled.

The protocol was immunoSEQ multiplex PCR, while the TCRdb copy is restricted to in-frame clones and leaves out a portion. The sample includes 200,000 or so clones, around 87% of them seen just once. The rearrangement joins TRBV6-5 to TRBJ2-7; D gene ambiguous. The receptor's source is an adult in good health. This specimen consisted of peripheral blood, obtained on day 0 of MenACWY control vaccination. CDR3 DNA: TGTGCCAGCAGTCAAACGACACTTACCTACGAGCAGTACTTC. Amino acids: CASSQTTLTYEQYF.